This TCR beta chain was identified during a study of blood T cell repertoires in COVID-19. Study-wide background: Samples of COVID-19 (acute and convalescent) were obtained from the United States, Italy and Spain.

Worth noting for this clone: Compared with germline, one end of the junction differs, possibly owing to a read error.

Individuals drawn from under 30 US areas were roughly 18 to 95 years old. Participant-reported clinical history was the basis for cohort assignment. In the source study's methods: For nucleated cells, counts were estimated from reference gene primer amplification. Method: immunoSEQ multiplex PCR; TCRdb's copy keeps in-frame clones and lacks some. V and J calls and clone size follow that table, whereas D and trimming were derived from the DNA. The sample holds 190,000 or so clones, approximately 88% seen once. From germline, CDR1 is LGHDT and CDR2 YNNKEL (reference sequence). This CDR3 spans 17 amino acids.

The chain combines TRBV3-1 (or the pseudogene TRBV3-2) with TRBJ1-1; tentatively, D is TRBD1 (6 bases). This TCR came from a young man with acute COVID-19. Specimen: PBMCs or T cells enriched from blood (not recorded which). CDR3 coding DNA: TGTGCCAGCAGTCAAGAGGCGCAGGGGATTATGAACACTGAAGCTTTCTTT. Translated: CASSQEAQGIMNTEAFF.